These 3 T cell receptor beta chains came from one sample sequenced in a study of blood T cells in healthy people across ages. Next came a second PCR, run for about 7 to 12 cycles, which used a sample-barcoded 5' primer along with a J-beta primer mix. TCRdb reprocessed the 5' RACE reads with MiXCR, giving one entry per CDR3 protein. Among hundreds of thousands of distinct CDR3 sequences listed, 35% to 50% were seen once. Sequencing was carried out using blood. The receptors here all came from a man older than 75 in good health.

The CDR3 DNA sequence: TGTGCCAGCAGTTATTCTCGGACACCCGAGCAGTACTTC. Translating it yields CASSYSRTPEQYF. The chain joins TRBV6-9 to TRBJ2-7; weak D call: TRBD1 (5 bases). Germline V CDR1 and CDR2: MNHGY, SVAAGI. The V end lost 0 bases, the J end lost 6 bases, and 9 bases lay between the germline ends. The CDR3 is 13 residues long.

V usage is TRBV20-1 and J usage is TRBJ2-1, with D possibly matching TRBD1 (6 bases). Per germline, CDR1 DFQATT and CDR2 SNEGSKA (reference sequence). CDR3 size: 12 residues. Trimming cost V 5 bases and J 13 bases, with 18 bases left between them. The CDR3 coding sequence is TGCAGTGCTCCGGGACAAGGGGAGACCCAGTTCTTC. Translated, it gives CSAPGQGETQFF.

CDR3 residues: CASSPFVARNTGELFF. CDR3 in DNA: TGTGCCAGCAGCCCGTTCGTAGCGCGGAACACCGGGGAGCTGTTTTTT. The genes are TRBV3-1 and TRBJ2-2, with D possibly matching TRBD2 (5 bases). CDR3 length equals 16 residues. Germline lookup yields CDR1 LGHDT and CDR2 YNNKEL (reference sequence). The V gene lost 4 bases and the J gene lost 1 base, with 13 bases spanning the gap.